This TCR beta chain was retrieved from a study of blood T cell repertoires in COVID-19. Per the authors' pipeline: Estimates of nucleated cell counts were drawn from the amplification of reference gene primers. Sequenced by immunoSEQ multiplex PCR; TCRdb stores in-frame clones only, minus some. That table gives V, J and clone size, and the DNA gave D and trimming. The sample comprises roughly 180,000 clones, roughly nine tenths of which are singletons, and under 2.5% rests with the top ten. This clone appeared a single time. Per germline, CDR1 MDHEN and CDR2 SYDVKM. The CDR3 runs 14 residues. V gave up 6 bases and J gave up 4 bases; unmatched junction bases: 5.

The source is a man aged 65-85 years with active or convalescent COVID-19. The sample taken for sequencing was peripheral blood. The V and J genes are TRBV28 and TRBJ2-5; 10 bases are shared with TRBD2. The CDR3 DNA reads as TGTGCCAGCAGCAGCGGGGGGGCATTAGAGACCCAGTACTTC. It specifies CASSSGGALETQYF.